This T cell receptor beta chain derives from a study of control samples from healthy donors and cancer patients. The data were produced by immunoSEQ multiplex PCR, yet TCRdb's version contains in-frame clones alone and is incomplete. The data contain over 60,000 clones, 70% to 90% of them singletons. V gave up 2 bases and J gave up 5 bases, with 9 bases separating them. The germline gives CDR1 LGHNT, CDR2 FRNRAP. The CDR3 sequence is 13 residues long. The chain links TRBV12-5 to TRBJ1-2; D may be TRBD1 (5 bases). The sample comprised PBMCs. The origin of this receptor is a woman aged 60-75 years with head and neck cancer. DNA for the CDR3: TGTGCTAGTGGTTTGTTTGGGGGTTATGGCTACACCTTC. It translates to CASGLFGGYGYTF.